This TCR beta chain was captured by sequencing in a study of T cell repertoires in cytomegalovirus infection. Across the whole study: TCR beta signatures that were public indicated CMV infection and matching HLA type. Regarding the study as a whole: HLA-C-restricted, CMV-specific TCR beta clonotypes were dominant ex vivo.

Each CDR3 protein is one row after TCRdb ran MiXCR on the reads. The sample lists about 740,000 distinct CDR3 sequences, 30% to 40% occurring once. The CDR3 has 15 amino acids. Germline V gene sequence: CDR1 SNHLY, CDR2 FYNNEI. Trimming cost V 3 bases and J 13 bases; bases outside gene matches: 12. Comment on this clonotype: Antigen: not known.

Sequencing used cultured PBMCs, obtained from culture after CMV antigen stimulation. The chain links TRBV2 to TRBJ2-4; 10 nucleotides align to TRBD1. This receptor was identified in a human donor in good health (CMV status not recorded). Some clones in this sample may be carry-over from other donors' samples. The CDR3 DNA reads as TGTGCCAGCAGTGACCTAGGTGGGCTGGGACAGGGGCAGTACTTC. Translation: CASSDLGGLGQGQYF. The complete variable domain, with remaining parts taken from reference TRBV2 and TRBJ2-4, reads EPEVTQTPSHQVTQMGQEVILRCVPISNHLYFYWYRQILGQKVEFLVSFYNNEISEKSEIFDDQFSVERPDGSNFTLKIRSTKLEDSAMYFCASSDLGGLGQGQYFGAGTRLSVL.